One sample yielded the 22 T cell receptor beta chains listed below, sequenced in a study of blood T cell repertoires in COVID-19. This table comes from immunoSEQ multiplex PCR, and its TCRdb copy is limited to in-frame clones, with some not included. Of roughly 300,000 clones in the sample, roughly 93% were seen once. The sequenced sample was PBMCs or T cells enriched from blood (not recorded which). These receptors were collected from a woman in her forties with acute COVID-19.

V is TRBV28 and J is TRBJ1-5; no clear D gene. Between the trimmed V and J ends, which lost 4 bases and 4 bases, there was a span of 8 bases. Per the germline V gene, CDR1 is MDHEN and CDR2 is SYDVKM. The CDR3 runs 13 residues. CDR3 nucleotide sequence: TGTGCCAGCAGTTCTACGTGGAATCAGCCCCAGCATTTT. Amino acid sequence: CASSSTWNQPQHF. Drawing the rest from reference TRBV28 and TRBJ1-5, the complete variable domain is DVKVTQSSRYLVKRTGEKVFLECVQDMDHENMFWYRQDPGLGLRLIYFSYDVKMKEKGDIPEGYSVSREKKERFSLILESASTNQTSMYLCASSSTWNQPQHFGDGTRLSIL.

The CDR3 is CASSGQNNQPQHF. CDR3 coding DNA: TGTGCCAGCAGTGGACAGAATAATCAGCCCCAGCATTTT. V gene TRBV5-5 combines with J gene TRBJ1-5, with a tentative D call TRBD1 (6 bases). The CDR3 spans 13 residues. The germline V gene encodes CDR1 SGHKS and CDR2 YYEKEE (reference sequence). V was clipped by 5 bases and J by 4 bases, with 10 bases between them.

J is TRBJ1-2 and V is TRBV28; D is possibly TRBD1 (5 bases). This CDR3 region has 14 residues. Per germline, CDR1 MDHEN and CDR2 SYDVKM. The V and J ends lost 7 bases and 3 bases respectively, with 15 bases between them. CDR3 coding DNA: TGTGCCAGCATGCAAATGGGGGGTTACTATGGCTACACCTTC. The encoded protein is CASMQMGGYYGYTF.

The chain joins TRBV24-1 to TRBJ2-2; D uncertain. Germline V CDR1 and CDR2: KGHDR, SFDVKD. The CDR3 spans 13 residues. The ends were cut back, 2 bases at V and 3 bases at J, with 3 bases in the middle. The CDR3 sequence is CATSDSHTGELFF. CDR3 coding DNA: TGTGCCACCAGTGATTCTCACACCGGGGAGCTGTTTTTT.

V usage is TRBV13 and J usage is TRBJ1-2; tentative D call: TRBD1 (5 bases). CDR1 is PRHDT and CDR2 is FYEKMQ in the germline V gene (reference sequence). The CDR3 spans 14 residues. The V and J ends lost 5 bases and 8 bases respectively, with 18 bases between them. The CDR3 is CASSAQTEPLGYTF. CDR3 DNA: TGTGCCAGCAGCGCTCAGACAGAGCCCCTAGGCTACACCTTC.

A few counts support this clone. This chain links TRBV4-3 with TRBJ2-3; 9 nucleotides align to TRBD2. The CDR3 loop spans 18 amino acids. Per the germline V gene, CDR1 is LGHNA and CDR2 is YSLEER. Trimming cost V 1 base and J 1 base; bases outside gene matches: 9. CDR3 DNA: TGCGCCAGCAGCCAAGCGCCTCCGGGACTAGCTCGCACAGATACGCAGTATTTT. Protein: CASSQAPPGLARTDTQYF.

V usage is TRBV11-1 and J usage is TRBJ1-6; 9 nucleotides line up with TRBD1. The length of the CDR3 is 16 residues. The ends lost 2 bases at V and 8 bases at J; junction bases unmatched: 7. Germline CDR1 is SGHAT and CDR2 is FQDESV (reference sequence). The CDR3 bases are TGTGCCAGCAGCTTAAGCCCGGACAGGGGTGATTCACCCCTCCACTTT. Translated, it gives CASSLSPDRGDSPLHF.

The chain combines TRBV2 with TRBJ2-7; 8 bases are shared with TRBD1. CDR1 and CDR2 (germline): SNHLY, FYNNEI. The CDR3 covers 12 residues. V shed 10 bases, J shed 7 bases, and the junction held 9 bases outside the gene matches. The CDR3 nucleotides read TGTGCCACCTCGACAGGGGCGGGGGAGCAGTACTTC. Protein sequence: CATSTGAGEQYF.

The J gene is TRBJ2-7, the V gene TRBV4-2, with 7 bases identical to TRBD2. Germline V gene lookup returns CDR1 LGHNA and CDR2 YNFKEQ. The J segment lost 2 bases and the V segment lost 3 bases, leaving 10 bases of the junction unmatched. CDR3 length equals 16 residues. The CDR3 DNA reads TGTGCCAGCAGCCAGTGGACTAGTCCAATCGCCTACGAGCAGTACTTC. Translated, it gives CASSQWTSPIAYEQYF.

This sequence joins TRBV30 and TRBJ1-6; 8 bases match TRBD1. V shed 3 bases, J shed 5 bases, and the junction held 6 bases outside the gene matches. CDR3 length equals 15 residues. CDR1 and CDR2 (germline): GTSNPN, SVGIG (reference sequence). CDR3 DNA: TGTGCCTGGAGAGGACAGGGCCTTCATAATTCACCCCTCCACTTT. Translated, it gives CAWRGQGLHNSPLHF. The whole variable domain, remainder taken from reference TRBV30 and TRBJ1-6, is SQTIHQWPATLVQPVGSPLSLECTVEGTSNPNLYWYRQAAGRGLQLLFYSVGIGQISSEVPQNLSASRPQDRQFILSSKKLLLSDSGFYLCAWRGQGLHNSPLHFGNGTRLTVT.

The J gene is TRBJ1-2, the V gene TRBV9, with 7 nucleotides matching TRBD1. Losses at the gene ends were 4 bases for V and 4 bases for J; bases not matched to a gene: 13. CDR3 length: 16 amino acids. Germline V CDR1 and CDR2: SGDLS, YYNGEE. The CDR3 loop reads CASSKGTGQLAYGYTF. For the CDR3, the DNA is TGTGCCAGCAGCAAAGGGACGGGACAGTTAGCCTATGGCTACACCTTC.

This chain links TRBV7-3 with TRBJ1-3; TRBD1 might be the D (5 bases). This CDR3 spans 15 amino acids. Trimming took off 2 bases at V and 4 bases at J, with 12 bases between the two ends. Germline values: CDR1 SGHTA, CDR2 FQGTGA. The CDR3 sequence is CASSLETGSGNTIYF. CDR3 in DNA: TGTGCCAGCAGCTTAGAAACAGGATCAGGAAACACCATATATTTT.

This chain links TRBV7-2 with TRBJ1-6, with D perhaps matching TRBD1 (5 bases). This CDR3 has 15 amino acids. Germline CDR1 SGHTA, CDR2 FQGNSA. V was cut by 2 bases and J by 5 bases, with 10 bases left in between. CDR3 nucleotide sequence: TGTGCCAGCAGCTTAAGAAGGGGTGATAATTCACCCCTCCACTTT. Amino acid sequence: CASSLRRGDNSPLHF.

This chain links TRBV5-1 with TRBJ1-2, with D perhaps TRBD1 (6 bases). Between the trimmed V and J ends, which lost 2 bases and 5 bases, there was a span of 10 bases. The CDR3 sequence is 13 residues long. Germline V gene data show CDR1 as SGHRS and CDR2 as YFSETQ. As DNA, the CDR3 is TGCGCCAGCAGCTTCACAGGGTCGTATGGCTACACCTTC. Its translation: CASSFTGSYGYTF.

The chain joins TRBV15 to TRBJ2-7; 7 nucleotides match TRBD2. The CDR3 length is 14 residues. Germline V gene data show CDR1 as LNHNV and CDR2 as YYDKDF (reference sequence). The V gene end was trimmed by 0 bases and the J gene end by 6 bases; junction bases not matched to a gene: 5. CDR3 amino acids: CATSRDRTGGEQYF. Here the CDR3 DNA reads TGTGCCACCAGCAGAGACCGGACGGGAGGCGAGCAGTACTTC.

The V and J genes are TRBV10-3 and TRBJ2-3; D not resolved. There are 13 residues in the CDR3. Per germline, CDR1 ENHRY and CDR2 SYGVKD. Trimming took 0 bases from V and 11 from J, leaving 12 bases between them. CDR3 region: CAISESFNPVQYF. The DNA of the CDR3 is TGTGCCATCAGTGAGTCGTTTAACCCGGTGCAGTATTTT.

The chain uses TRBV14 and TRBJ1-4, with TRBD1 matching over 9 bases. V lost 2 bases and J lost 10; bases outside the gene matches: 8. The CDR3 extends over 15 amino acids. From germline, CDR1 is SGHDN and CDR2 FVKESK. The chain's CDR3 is CASSQTGGGFRKLFF. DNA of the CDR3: TGTGCCAGCAGCCAAACAGGGGGCGGTTTTAGAAAACTGTTTTTT.

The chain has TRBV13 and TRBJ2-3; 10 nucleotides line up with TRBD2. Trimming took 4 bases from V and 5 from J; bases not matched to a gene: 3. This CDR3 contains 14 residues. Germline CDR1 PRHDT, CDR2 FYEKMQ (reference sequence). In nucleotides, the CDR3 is TGTGCCAGCAGCTCCCGACTAGCGGGAGATACGCAGTATTTT. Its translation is CASSSRLAGDTQYF.

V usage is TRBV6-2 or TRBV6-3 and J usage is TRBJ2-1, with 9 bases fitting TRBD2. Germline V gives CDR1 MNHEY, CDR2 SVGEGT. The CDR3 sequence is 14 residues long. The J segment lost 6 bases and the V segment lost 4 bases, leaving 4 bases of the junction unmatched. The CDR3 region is CASSWLAGTNEQFF. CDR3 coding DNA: TGTGCCAGCAGTTGGCTAGCGGGAACCAATGAGCAGTTCTTC.

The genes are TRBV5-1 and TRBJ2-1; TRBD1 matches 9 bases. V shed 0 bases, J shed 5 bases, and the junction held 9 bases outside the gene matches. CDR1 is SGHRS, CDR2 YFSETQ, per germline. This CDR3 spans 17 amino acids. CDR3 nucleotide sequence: TGCGCCAGCAGCTTGGGACTGGGGACAGGGAAAAACAATGAGCAGTTCTTC. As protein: CASSLGLGTGKNNEQFF.

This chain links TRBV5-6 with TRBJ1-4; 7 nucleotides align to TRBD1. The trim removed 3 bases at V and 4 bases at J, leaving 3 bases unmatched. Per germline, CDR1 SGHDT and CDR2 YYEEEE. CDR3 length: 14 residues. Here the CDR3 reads CASSSGTVNEKLFF. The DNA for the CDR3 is TGTGCCAGCAGCTCCGGGACAGTTAATGAAAAACTGTTTTTT.

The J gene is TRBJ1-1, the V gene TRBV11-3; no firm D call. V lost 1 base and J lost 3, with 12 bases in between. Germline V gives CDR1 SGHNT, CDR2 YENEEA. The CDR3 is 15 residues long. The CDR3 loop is CASSLGLTRDTEAFF. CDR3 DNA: TGTGCCAGCAGCTTAGGCCTTACTAGGGACACTGAAGCTTTCTTT.